This TCR beta chain emerged from a study of T cells after yellow fever vaccination. Germline values: CDR1 LGHNA, CDR2 YNFKEQ. The CDR3 has 16 residues. Universal primer sites and UMIs were introduced during 5'RACE template-switching synthesis of TCR cDNA. Via MiXCR, TCRdb re-called the 5' RACE reads, giving one row per CDR3 protein. The sample holds a few hundred thousand distinct CDR3 sequences, around 4.1% seen once. Comment on this clonotype: The antigen is not known. One junction end disagrees with the germline gene, perhaps due to a read error.

Study conclusions and caveats: Detected again after the booster were most primary-vaccination clones, at nearly 97% CD4 and approximately 90% CD8. Abundant clonotypes from the bulk population could get into FACS-sorted repertoires as contaminants. A small share of clonotypes appeared in both CD4 and CD8 compartments.

The sample was PBMCs, taken 5 days after the yellow fever booster vaccination. V and J are TRBV4-2 and TRBJ2-3; D not resolved. The clonotype was recovered from a man younger than 30 who received the YFV17D yellow fever vaccine. CDR3 nucleotides: TGCGCCAGCAGCCAAGGATCTAGTCTCGGCACAGATACGCAGTATTTT. Protein product: CASSQGSSLGTDTQYF.